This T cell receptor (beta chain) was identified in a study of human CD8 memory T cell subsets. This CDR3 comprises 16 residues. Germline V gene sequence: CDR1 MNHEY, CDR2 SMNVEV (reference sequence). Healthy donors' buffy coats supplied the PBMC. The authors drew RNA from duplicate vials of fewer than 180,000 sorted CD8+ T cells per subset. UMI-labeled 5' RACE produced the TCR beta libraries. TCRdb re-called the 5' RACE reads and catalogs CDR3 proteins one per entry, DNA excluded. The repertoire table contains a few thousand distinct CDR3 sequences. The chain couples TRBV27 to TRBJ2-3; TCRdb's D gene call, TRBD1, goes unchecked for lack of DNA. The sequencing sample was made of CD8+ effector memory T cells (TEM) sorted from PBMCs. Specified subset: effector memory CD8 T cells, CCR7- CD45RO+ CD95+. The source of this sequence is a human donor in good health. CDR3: CASSPTRGQLTDTQYF.